The 13 T cell receptor beta chains listed next were all sequenced from one sample in a study of cytomegalovirus exposure and HLA in healthy donors (dated by TCRdb to 2017 to 2019). Preparation of the library involved the immunoSEQ multiplex PCR assay. A mixture of 60 forward primers for TCR Vbeta segments and 13 reverse primers for TCR Jbeta segments was used in the multiplex PCR. In its TCRdb copy, this immuneACCESS table keeps in-frame sequences only and misses some clones. Where compared with another copy, unresolved V genes explain less than half of these, and the others have no known cause. This sample's listing comprises approximately 110,000 clones. Clones ranked in the top ten supply under 7% of the sample. The material sequenced was PBMCs. The receptors stem from a man in his forties in good health and CMV-seropositive.

The chain combines TRBV11-2 with TRBJ2-3; no clear D. Germline CDR1 is SGHAT and CDR2 is FQNNGV. V lost 5 bases and J lost 1, with 10 bases in between. The CDR3 length is 14 residues. The CDR3, as DNA: TGTGCCAGCAGCCCCCTTGCGGGCACAGATACGCAGTATTTT. Its protein is CASSPLAGTDTQYF.

The rearrangement links TRBV27 to TRBJ1-2, with 7 bases that match TRBD1. Trimming took 5 bases from V and 4 from J; bases not matched to a gene: 4. This CDR3 comprises 13 residues. CDR1 is MNHEY, CDR2 SMNVEV, per germline (reference sequence). The CDR3 loop reads CASSDRALYGYTF. The CDR3 DNA reads TGTGCCAGCAGTGACAGGGCGCTCTATGGCTACACCTTC.

V and J are TRBV9 and TRBJ2-7, with 8 bases lining up with TRBD2. The CDR3 covers 13 residues. After removal of 3 bases from V and 7 bases from J, the junction contained 6 bases not matched to a gene. The germline gives CDR1 SGDLS, CDR2 YYNGEE. The DNA of the CDR3 is TGTGCCAGCAGCGGAAAGGGACTAGGAGAGCAGTACTTC. Translated, it gives CASSGKGLGEQYF.

V is TRBV25-1 and J is TRBJ1-5, with 9 bases aligning to TRBD1. Germline CDR1 is MGHDK and CDR2 is SYGVNS. J gave up 1 base and V 8 bases, and 0 bases lay outside the gene matches. This CDR3 region has 13 residues. The CDR3 is CASGTGSNQPQHF. As DNA, the CDR3 is TGTGCCAGCGGGACAGGGAGCAATCAGCCCCAGCATTTT.

The chain is built from TRBV9 and TRBJ2-3, with TRBD2 matching 14 bases. This CDR3 comprises 18 residues. The ends lost 2 bases at V and 5 bases at J; junction bases unmatched: 10. The V gene's germline CDR1 is SGDLS and CDR2 YYNGEE. The CDR3 loop is CASSVNSGTSGSRDTQYF. The CDR3 nucleotides are TGTGCCAGCAGCGTTAATTCCGGGACTAGCGGGAGTCGAGATACGCAGTATTTT.

The chain has TRBV28 and TRBJ2-5; D ambiguous. The end of the DNA is better explained by TRBJ2-7, so the J call may be wrong. The CDR3 totals 14 residues. The germline CDR1 and CDR2 sequences are MDHEN and SYDVKM. The CDR3: CASSFTGPRYEQYF. DNA of the CDR3: TGTGCCAGCAGTTTTACCGGTCCCCGTTACGAGCAGTACTTC.

This chain joins TRBV7-2 and TRBJ2-7; 7 bases align to TRBD1. After removal of 5 bases from V and 1 base from J, the junction contained 11 bases not matched to a gene. Per the germline V gene, CDR1 is SGHTA and CDR2 is FQGNSA. CDR3 length equals 16 residues. The CDR3 sequence is CASSPSGQLRSYEQYF. The CDR3 coding sequence is TGTGCCAGCAGCCCATCGGGACAGCTCCGTTCCTACGAGCAGTACTTC.

Worth noting for this clone: The same CDR3 can be traced to other DNA sequences in this sample. The CDR3 sequence is CASSYGQIDNQPQHF. Written as DNA, the CDR3 is TGTGCCAGTAGTTATGGGCAGATCGACAATCAGCCCCAGCATTTT. The chain uses TRBV19 and TRBJ1-5; the D is unclear. Germline CDR1 is LNHDA and CDR2 is SQIVND (reference sequence). The CDR3 is 15 amino acids. Trimming took off 5 bases at V and 3 bases at J, with 14 bases between the two ends.

V and J are TRBV28 and TRBJ2-7; 9 bases line up with TRBD1. The germline V gene has CDR1 MDHEN and CDR2 SYDVKM. Trimming removed 7 bases from V and 3 bases from J; junction bases left unmatched: 7. CDR3 length: 14 amino acids. Here the CDR3 reads CASITPGQGYEQYF. CDR3 coding DNA: TGTGCCAGCATCACACCGGGACAGGGCTACGAGCAGTACTTC.

The V call is TRBV29-1, the J call TRBJ2-5; 7 nucleotides align to TRBD2. The J call may be faulty, since TRBJ2-7 better matches the DNA end. The CDR3 is 14 residues long. CDR1 and CDR2 from the germline V gene are SQVTM and ANQGSEA. CDR3: CSVAIGGSSYEQYF. The CDR3 coding sequence is TGCAGCGTTGCGATCGGGGGGAGCTCCTACGAGCAGTACTTC.

This chain links TRBV19 with TRBJ1-1; D might be TRBD1 (5 bases). The CDR3 consists of 12 residues. Germline lookup yields CDR1 LNHDA and CDR2 SQIVND (reference sequence). V was trimmed by 4 bases and J by 5 bases, leaving 8 bases between them. CDR3 loop: CASSNQGTEAFF. CDR3 DNA: TGTGCCAGTAGTAATCAGGGTACTGAAGCTTTCTTT.

The V call is TRBV19, the J call TRBJ2-7, with a tentative D call TRBD1 (6 bases). Germline-derived CDR1 and CDR2 are LNHDA and SQIVND (reference sequence). The CDR3 extends over 15 amino acids. The V end was cut by 7 bases, the J end by 1 base, with 17 bases between. For the CDR3, the DNA is TGTGCCAGTACCCCAGGGGTGGGTAAGTCCTACGAGCAGTACTTC. Translation gives CASTPGVGKSYEQYF.

Notes on this clone: The same CDR3 also results from other DNA sequences found in this sample. The rearrangement links TRBV7-9 to TRBJ1-5; 10 bases are shared with TRBD1. The CDR3 consists of 18 residues. The V and J ends lost 3 bases and 4 bases, in that order; junction bases with no gene match: 12. Germline values: CDR1 SEHNR, CDR2 FQNEAQ (reference sequence). For the CDR3, the DNA is TGTGCCAGCAGCTTTGGGACAGGGGAATCAAGCCGGAATCAGCCCCAGCATTTT. It codes for CASSFGTGESSRNQPQHF.